These 5 T cell receptor beta chains came from one sample sequenced in a study of T cell responses to AZD1222 COVID-19 vaccine. The data were produced by immunoSEQ multiplex PCR, yet TCRdb's version contains in-frame clones alone and is incomplete. The repertoire holds 100,000 to 150,000 clones, roughly 90% seen once, with 0.85% to 1.2% in the top ten. The sequences come from peripheral blood, collected 28 days after the second AZD1222 dose. These receptors originate from an adult who received the AZD1222 COVID-19 vaccine.

Details on this clone: The same CDR3 also results from other DNA sequences found in this sample. The genes are TRBV19 and TRBJ1-4, with D possibly matching TRBD1 (5 bases). This CDR3 has 14 residues. Trimming took 5 bases from V and 6 from J, leaving 13 bases between them. CDR1 is LNHDA and CDR2 is SQIVND in the germline V gene (reference sequence). CDR3 sequence (DNA): TGTGCCAGTAGTCGGACTGGCAGGGATGAAAAACTGTTTTTT. Amino acids: CASSRTGRDEKLFF.

This clone appeared a single time. The chain joins TRBV24-1 to TRBJ1-2; a possible D gene is TRBD1 (6 bases). Deletions cut 1 base from V and 4 bases from J, with 9 bases between. This CDR3 contains 14 residues. Germline V lookup: CDR1 KGHDR, CDR2 SFDVKD. Here the CDR3 DNA reads TGTGCCACCAGTGATTTCACAGGGAGCTATGGCTACACCTTC. It encodes CATSDFTGSYGYTF.

J is TRBJ2-1 and V is TRBV9; D is undetermined. Germline V gene lookup returns CDR1 SGDLS and CDR2 YYNGEE. V lost 5 bases to trimming and J lost 0 bases, with 9 bases between them. This CDR3 is 14 amino acids long. The DNA for the CDR3 is TGTGCCAGCAGTTCGAGTCGCTCCTACAATGAGCAGTTCTTC. Its translation is CASSSSRSYNEQFF.

The gene calls are TRBV6-1 and TRBJ2-1; 9 bases are a match to TRBD2. Germline CDR1 and CDR2: MNHNS and SASEGT. This CDR3 has 15 residues. J was trimmed by 6 bases and V by 2 bases; bases with no gene match: 5. The CDR3 loop is CASSEWREGVNEQFF. As DNA, the CDR3 is TGTGCCAGCAGTGAATGGCGGGAGGGAGTCAATGAGCAGTTCTTC.

J is TRBJ2-7 and V is TRBV11-2; 10 nucleotides agree with TRBD2. This CDR3 is built from 14 residues. Germline-derived CDR1 and CDR2 are SGHAT and FQNNGV. V shed 5 bases, J shed 3 bases, and the junction held 4 bases outside the gene matches. CDR3 region: CASSTSGTYYEQYF. CDR3 in DNA: TGTGCCAGCAGCACTAGCGGGACCTACTACGAGCAGTACTTC. Filled out from reference TRBV11-2 and TRBJ2-7, the complete variable domain reads EAGVAQSPRYKIIEKRQSVAFWCNPISGHATLYWYQQILGQGPKLLIQFQNNGVVDDSQLPKDRFSAERLKGVDSTLKIQPAKLEDSAVYLCASSTSGTYYEQYFGPGTRLTVT.